This T cell receptor (beta chain) was sequenced during a study of blood T cells in healthy people across ages. General observations from the study: Naive T cell percentage and TCR beta diversity correlated strongly.

With 5 bases removed from V and 8 bases from J, the gap between germline ends came to 15 bases. This CDR3 has 13 residues. In germline, CDR1 is LGHNT, CDR2 FRNRAP. This clonotype occurred many times. Its target is not known. PCR was performed a second time for roughly 7 to 12 cycles using a sample-barcoded 5' primer and a J-beta primer mix. Every cDNA molecule bore a tag from a template-switch adaptor containing 12 random nucleotides. TCRdb re-called the 5' RACE reads through MiXCR, storing one row per CDR3 protein. The sample comprises 1.5 million to 1.8 million distinct CDR3 sequences, less than 45% of which are singletons, and about 4.1% rests with the top ten.

V is TRBV12-5 and J is TRBJ2-5, with a weak D call TRBD1 (5 bases). The receptor was isolated from a woman aged 18 to 35 in good health. Source material: blood. The CDR3, as DNA: TGTGCTAGTGGTACACAGGACCTCCTAACCCAGTACTTC. Amino acid sequence: CASGTQDLLTQYF.